This T cell receptor beta chain was identified during a study of blood T cell repertoires in COVID-19. The V gene lost 1 base and the J gene lost 4 bases, with 14 bases spanning the gap. CDR3 length equals 15 residues. The germline CDR1 and CDR2 sequences are MNHNS and SASEGT. The data were produced by immunoSEQ multiplex PCR, yet TCRdb's version contains in-frame clones alone and is incomplete. Here the sample spans hundreds of thousands of clones, around 92% being singletons. V and J are TRBV6-1 and TRBJ2-7; a weak D match, TRBD2 (7 bases). The TCR comes from a woman aged 25 to 39 with COVID-19, enrolled during active disease. The sample comprised peripheral blood. CDR3 amino acids: CASSEGRGGGYEQYF. The CDR3 DNA sequence: TGTGCCAGCAGTGAAGGGCGGGGAGGGGGATACGAGCAGTACTTC.